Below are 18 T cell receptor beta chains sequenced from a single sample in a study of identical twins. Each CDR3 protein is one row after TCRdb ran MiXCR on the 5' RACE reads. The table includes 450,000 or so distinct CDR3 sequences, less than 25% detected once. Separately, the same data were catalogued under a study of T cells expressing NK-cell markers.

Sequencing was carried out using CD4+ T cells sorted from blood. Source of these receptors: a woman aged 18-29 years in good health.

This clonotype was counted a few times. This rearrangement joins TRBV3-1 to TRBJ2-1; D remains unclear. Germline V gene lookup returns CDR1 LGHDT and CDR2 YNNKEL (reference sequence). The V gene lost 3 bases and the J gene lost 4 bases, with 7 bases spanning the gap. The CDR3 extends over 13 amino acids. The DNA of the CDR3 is TGTGCCAGCAGCCACCAAGGGTACAATGAGCAGTTCTTC. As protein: CASSHQGYNEQFF.

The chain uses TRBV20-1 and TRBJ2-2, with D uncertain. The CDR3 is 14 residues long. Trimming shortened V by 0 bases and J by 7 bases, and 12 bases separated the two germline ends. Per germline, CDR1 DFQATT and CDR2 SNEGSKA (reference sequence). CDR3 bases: TGCAGTGCTAGAGAGAACTTACTCCTCGGGGAGCTGTTTTTT. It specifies CSARENLLLGELFF.

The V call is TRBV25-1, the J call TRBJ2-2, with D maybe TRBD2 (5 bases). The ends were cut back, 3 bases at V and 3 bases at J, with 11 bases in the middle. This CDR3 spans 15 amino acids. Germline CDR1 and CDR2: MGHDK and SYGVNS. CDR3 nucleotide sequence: TGTGCCAGCAGTGATCCGAGCGGCCACACCGGGGAGCTGTTTTTT. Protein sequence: CASSDPSGHTGELFF.

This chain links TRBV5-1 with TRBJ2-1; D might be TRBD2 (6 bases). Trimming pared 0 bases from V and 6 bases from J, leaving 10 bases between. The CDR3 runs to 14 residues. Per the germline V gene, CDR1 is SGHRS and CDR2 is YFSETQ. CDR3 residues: CASSLGDSANEQFF. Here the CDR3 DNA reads TGCGCCAGCAGCTTGGGGGACTCCGCCAATGAGCAGTTCTTC.

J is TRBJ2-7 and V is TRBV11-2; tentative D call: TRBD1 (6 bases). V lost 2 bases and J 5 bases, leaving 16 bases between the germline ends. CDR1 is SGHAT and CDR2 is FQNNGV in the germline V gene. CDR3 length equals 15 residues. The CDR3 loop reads CASSLRRAGADEQYF. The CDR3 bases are TGTGCCAGCAGCTTAAGAAGGGCAGGGGCTGACGAGCAGTACTTC.

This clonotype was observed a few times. CDR3 in amino acids: CASSLGQLATNEKLFF. DNA of the CDR3: TGCGCCAGCAGCTTAGGACAGCTCGCAACTAATGAAAAACTGTTTTTT. This chain connects TRBV5-1 to TRBJ1-4; the D gene is possibly TRBD1 (6 bases). This CDR3 contains 16 residues. Germline assignment: CDR1 SGHRS and CDR2 YFSETQ. V lost 2 bases and J 0 bases, leaving 11 bases between the germline ends.

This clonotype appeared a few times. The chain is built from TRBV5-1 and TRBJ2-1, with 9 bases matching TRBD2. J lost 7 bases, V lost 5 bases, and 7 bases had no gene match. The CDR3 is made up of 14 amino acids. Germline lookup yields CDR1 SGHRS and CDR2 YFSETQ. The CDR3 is CASRAGGLGNEQFF. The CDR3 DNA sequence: TGCGCCAGCAGGGCGGGGGGGCTTGGAAATGAGCAGTTCTTC.

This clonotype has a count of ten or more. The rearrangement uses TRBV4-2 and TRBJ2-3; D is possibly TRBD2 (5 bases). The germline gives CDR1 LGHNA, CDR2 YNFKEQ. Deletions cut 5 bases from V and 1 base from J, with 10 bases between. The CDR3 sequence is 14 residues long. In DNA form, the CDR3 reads TGTGCCAGCAGCGCCCGGACTGGCACAGATACGCAGTATTTT. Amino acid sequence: CASSARTGTDTQYF.

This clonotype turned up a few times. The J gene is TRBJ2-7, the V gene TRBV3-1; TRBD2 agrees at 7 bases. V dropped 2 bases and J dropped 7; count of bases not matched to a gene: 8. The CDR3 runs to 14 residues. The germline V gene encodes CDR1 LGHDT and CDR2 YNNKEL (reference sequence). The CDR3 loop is CASSQWGRVEEQYF. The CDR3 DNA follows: TGTGCCAGCAGCCAATGGGGGAGGGTCGAGGAGCAGTACTTC.

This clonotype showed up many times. The DNA for the CDR3 is TGTGCCAGCAGCCCTGGACAGAACTATGGCTACACCTTC. Amino acids: CASSPGQNYGYTF. This chain uses TRBV5-6 with TRBJ1-2; D is perhaps TRBD1 (6 bases). Germline V lookup: CDR1 SGHDT, CDR2 YYEEEE. This CDR3 contains 13 residues. V lost 4 bases and J lost 2, with 9 bases in between. Full variable domain (outside the CDR3, taken from reference TRBV5-6 and TRBJ1-2): DAGVTQSPTHLIKTRGQQVTLRCSPKSGHDTVSWYQQALGQGPQFIFQYYEEEERQRGNFPDRFSGHQFPNYSSELNVNALLLGDSALYLCASSPGQNYGYTFGSGTRLTVV.

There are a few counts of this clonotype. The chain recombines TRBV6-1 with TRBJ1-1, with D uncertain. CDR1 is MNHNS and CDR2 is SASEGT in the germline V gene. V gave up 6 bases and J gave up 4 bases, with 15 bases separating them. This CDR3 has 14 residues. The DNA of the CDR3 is TGTGCCAGCAGATCCATTATCCGTGGCACTGAAGCTTTCTTT. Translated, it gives CASRSIIRGTEAFF.

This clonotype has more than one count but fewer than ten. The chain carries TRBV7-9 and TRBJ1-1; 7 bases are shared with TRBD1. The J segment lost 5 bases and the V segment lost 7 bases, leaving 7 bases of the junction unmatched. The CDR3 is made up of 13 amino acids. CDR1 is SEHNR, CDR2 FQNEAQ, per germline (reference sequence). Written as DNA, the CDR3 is TGTGCCAGCAACGGACAGGAGGGAACTGAAGCTTTCTTT. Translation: CASNGQEGTEAFF. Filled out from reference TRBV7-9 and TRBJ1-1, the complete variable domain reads DTGVSQNPRHKITKRGQNVTFRCDPISEHNRLYWYRQTLGQGPEFLTYFQNEAQLEKSRLLSDRFSAERPKGSFSTLEIQRTEQGDSAMYLCASNGQEGTEAFFGQGTRLTVV.

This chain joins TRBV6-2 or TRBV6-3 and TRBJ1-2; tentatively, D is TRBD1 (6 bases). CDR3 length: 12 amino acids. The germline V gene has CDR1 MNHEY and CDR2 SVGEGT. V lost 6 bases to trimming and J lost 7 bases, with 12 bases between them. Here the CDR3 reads CASSRGGVGYTF. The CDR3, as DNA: TGTGCCAGCAGCAGAGGGGGAGTTGGCTACACCTTC.

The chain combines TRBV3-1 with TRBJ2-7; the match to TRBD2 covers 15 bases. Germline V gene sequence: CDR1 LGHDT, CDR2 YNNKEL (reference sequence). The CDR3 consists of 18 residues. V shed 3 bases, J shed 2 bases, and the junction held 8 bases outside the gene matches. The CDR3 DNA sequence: TGTGCCAGCAGCCAGACGGGACTAGCGGGGGGATCACCCTACGAGCAGTACTTC. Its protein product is CASSQTGLAGGSPYEQYF.

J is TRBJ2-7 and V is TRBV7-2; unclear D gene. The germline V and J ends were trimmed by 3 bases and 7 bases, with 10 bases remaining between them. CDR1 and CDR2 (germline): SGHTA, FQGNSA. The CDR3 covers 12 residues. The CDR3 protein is CASSLGRWEQYF. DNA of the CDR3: TGTGCCAGCAGCTTGGGTCGATGGGAGCAGTACTTC. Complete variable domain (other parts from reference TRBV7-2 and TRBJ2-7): GAGVSQSPSNKVTEKGKDVELRCDPISGHTALYWYRQSLGQGLEFLIYFQGNSAPDKSGLPSDRFSAERTGGSVSTLTIQRTQQEDSAVYLCASSLGRWEQYFGPGTRLTVT.

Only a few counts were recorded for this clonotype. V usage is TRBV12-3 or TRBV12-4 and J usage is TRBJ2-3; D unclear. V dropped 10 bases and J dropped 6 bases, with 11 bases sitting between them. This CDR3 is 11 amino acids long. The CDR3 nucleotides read TGTGCCACGGGCGCTACGGATACGCAGTATTTT. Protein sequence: CATGATDTQYF.

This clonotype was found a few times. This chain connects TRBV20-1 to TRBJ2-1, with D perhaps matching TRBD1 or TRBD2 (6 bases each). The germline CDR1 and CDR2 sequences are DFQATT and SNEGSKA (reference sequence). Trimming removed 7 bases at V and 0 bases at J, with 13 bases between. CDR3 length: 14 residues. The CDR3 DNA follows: TGCAGTGTTGGGGGGCTATACTCCTACAATGAGCAGTTCTTC. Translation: CSVGGLYSYNEQFF.

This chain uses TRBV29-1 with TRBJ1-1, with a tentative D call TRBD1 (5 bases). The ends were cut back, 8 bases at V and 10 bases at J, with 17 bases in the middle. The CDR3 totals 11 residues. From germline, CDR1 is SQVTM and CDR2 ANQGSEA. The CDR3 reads CSFNTGLRAFF. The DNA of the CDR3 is TGCAGCTTTAATACAGGTCTTCGAGCTTTCTTT. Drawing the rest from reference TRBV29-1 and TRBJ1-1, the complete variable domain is SAVISQKPSRDICQRGTSLTIQCQVDSQVTMMFWYRQQPGQSLTLIATANQGSEATYESGFVIDKFPISRPNLTFSTLTVSNMSPEDSSIYLCSFNTGLRAFFGQGTRLTVV.